This TCR beta chain was retrieved from a study of shared clonotypes between healthy human individuals. Clones were read by immunoSEQ multiplex PCR, and TCRdb kept only the in-frame ones, dropping some. The sample holds roughly 1,000,000 clones, around 82% seen once. CDR3 length: 14 amino acids. Germline values: CDR1 SGHRS, CDR2 YFSETQ. Germline trimming cut 0 bases from V and 4 bases from J; bases unmatched to any gene: 3. The study drew all its donors from Caucasian adults living in Nashville, Tennessee. This receptor was obtained from a man between 18 and 35 years old in good health. Some clones in this sample may be carry-over from other donors' samples. The chain is built from TRBV5-1 and TRBJ1-2; 7 nucleotides line up with TRBD1. The source material was memory CD4+ T cells from PBMCs. Regarding subset: CD45RA-negative fraction. For the CDR3, the DNA is TGCGCCAGCAGCTTGGGAGGACAGGTCTATGGCTACACCTTC. It encodes CASSLGGQVYGYTF. The full variable domain, with the rest looked up from reference TRBV5-1 and TRBJ1-2, is KAGVTQTPRYLIKTRGQQVTLSCSPISGHRSVSWYQQTPGQGLQFLFEYFSETQRNKGNFPGRFSGRQFSNSRSEMNVSTLELGDSALYLCASSLGGQVYGYTFGSGTRLTVV.